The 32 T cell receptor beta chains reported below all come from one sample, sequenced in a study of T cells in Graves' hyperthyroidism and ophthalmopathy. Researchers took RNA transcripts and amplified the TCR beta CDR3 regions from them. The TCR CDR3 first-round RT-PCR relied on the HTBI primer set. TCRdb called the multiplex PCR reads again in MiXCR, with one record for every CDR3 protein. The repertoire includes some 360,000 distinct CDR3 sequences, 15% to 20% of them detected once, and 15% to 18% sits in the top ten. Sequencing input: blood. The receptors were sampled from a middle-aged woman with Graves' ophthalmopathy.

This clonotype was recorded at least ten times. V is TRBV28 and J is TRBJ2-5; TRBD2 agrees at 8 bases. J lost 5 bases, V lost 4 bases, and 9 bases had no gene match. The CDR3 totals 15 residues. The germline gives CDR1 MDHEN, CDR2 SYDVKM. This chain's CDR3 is CASSSFGGVGETQYF. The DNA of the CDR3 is TGTGCCAGCAGTTCTTTCGGGGGGGTAGGGGAGACCCAGTACTTC.

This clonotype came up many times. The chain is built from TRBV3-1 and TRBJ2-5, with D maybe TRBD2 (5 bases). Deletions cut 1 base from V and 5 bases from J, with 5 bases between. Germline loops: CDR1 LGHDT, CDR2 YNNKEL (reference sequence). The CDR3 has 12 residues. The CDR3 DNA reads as TGTGCCAGCAGCCAAGCGGGGGAGACCCAGTACTTC. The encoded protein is CASSQAGETQYF.

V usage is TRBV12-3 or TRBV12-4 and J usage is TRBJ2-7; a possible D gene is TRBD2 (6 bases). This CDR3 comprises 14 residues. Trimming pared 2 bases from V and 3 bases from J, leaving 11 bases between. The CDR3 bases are TGTGCCAGCAGTTTATCTTGGGGAGGCTACGAGCAGTACTTC. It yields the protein CASSLSWGGYEQYF.

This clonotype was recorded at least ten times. This CDR3 reads CSARVGSYEQYF. The CDR3 bases are TGCAGTGCCCGGGTCGGATCCTACGAGCAGTACTTC. This sequence joins TRBV20-1 and TRBJ2-7, with D uncertain. Trimming removed 6 bases from V and 1 base from J, with 10 bases in between. The CDR3 consists of 12 residues. Germline V gene sequence: CDR1 DFQATT, CDR2 SNEGSKA (reference sequence).

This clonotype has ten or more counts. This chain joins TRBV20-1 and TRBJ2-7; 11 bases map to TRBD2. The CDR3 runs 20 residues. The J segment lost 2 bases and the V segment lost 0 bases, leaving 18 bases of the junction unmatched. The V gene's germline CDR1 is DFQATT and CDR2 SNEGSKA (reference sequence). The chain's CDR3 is CSARDPGEGVAGGPPYEQYF. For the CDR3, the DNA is TGCAGTGCTAGAGACCCAGGGGAGGGGGTAGCGGGAGGGCCACCCTACGAGCAGTACTTC.

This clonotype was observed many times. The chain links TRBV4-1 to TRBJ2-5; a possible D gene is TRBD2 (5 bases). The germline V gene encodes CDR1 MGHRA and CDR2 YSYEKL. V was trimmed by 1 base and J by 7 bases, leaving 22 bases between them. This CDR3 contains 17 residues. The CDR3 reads CASSQVGRVRSGVTQYF. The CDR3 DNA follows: TGCGCCAGCAGCCAAGTAGGCCGGGTTCGGTCCGGGGTGACCCAGTACTTC.

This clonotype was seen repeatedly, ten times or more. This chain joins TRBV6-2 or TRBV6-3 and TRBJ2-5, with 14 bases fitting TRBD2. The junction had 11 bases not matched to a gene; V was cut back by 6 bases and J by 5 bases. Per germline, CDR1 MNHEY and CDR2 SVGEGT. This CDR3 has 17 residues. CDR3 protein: CASRGTSGRGGGETQYF. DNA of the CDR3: TGTGCCAGCAGAGGGACTAGCGGGAGAGGAGGTGGCGAGACCCAGTACTTC.

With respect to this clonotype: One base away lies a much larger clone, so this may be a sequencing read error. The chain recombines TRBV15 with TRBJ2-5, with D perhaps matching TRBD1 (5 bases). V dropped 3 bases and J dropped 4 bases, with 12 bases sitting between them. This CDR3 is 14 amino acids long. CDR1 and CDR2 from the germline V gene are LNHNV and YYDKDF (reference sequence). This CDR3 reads CATSSLLQGETQYF. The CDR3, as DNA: TGTGCCACCAGCAGTCTCCTCCAGGGAGAGACCCAGTACTTC.

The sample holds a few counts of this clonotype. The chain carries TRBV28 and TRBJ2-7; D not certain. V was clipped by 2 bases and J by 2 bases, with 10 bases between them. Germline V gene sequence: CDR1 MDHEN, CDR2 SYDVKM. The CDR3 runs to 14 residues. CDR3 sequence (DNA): TGTGCCAGCAGTTTAACACCCACCACCTACGAGCAGTACTTC. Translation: CASSLTPTTYEQYF.

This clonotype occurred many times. CDR3 loop: CASSRSSPLVTTGELFF. CDR3 DNA: TGTGCCAGCAGCCGCTCGAGCCCCCTAGTAACCACCGGGGAGCTGTTTTTT. The V call is TRBV6-4, the J call TRBJ2-2; D call uncertain. The CDR3 has 17 residues. V lost 6 bases and J lost 4, with 21 bases in between. CDR1 MRHNA and CDR2 SNTAGT come from the germline V gene.

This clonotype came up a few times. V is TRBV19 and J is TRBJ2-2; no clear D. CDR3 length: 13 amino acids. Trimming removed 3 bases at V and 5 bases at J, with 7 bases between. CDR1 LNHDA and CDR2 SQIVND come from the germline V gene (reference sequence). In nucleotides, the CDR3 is TGTGCCAGTAGTATGACGGATACCGGGGAGCTGTTTTTT. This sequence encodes CASSMTDTGELFF.

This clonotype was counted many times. The CDR3 DNA is TGTGCCAGCAGCTGGACTAGCGCCTCAGAGACCCAGTACTTC. Protein sequence: CASSWTSASETQYF. The V call is TRBV7-2, the J call TRBJ2-5; TRBD2 aligns across 9 bases. The CDR3 covers 14 residues. The V and J ends lost 4 bases and 4 bases, in that order; junction bases with no gene match: 4. The germline CDR1 and CDR2 sequences are SGHTA and FQGNSA. The entire variable domain, with the rest obtained from reference TRBV7-2 and TRBJ2-5, is as follows: GAGVSQSPSNKVTEKGKDVELRCDPISGHTALYWYRQSLGQGLEFLIYFQGNSAPDKSGLPSDRFSAERTGGSVSTLTIQRTQQEDSAVYLCASSWTSASETQYFGPGTRLLVL.

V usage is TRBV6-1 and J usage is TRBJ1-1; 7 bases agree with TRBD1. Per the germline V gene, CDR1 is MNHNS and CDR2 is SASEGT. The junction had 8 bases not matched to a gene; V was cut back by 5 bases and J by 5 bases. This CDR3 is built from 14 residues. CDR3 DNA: TGTGCCAGCAGTCAAGACAGGGTTGGGACTGAAGCTTTCTTT. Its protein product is CASSQDRVGTEAFF.

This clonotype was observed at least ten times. The CDR3 DNA is TGTGCCAGCAGTATAACAGGGAGAGAGACCCAGTACTTC. This sequence encodes CASSITGRETQYF. The chain couples TRBV28 to TRBJ2-5, with a tentative D call TRBD1 (6 bases). V was cut by 5 bases and J by 4 bases, with 11 bases left in between. The CDR3 consists of 13 residues. Germline CDR1 MDHEN, CDR2 SYDVKM.

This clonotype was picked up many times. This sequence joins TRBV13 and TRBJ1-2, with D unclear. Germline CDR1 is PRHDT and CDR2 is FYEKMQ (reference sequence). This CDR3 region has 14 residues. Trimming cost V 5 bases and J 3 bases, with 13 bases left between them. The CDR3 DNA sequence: TGTGCCAGCAGCGTCGGACGGGATTACTATGGCTACACCTTC. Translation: CASSVGRDYYGYTF.

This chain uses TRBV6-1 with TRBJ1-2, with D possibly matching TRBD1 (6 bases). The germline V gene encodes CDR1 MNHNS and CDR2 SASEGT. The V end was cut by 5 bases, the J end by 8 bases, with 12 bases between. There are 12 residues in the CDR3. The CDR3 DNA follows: TGTGCCAGCAGTACGGCAGGGGAAGGCTACACCTTC. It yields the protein CASSTAGEGYTF.

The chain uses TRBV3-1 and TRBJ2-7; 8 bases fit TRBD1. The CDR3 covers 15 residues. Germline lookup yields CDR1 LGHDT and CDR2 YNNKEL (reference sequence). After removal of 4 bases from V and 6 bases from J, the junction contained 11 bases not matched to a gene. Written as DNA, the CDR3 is TGTGCCAGCAGCCCCAAACTGGACAGGGCTACCGAGCAGTACTTC. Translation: CASSPKLDRATEQYF.

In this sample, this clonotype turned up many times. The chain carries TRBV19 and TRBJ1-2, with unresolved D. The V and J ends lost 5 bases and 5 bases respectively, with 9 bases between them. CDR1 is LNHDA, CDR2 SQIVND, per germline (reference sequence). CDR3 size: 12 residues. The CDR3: CASSASSYGYTF. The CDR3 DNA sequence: TGTGCCAGTAGTGCATCCTCTTATGGCTACACCTTC.

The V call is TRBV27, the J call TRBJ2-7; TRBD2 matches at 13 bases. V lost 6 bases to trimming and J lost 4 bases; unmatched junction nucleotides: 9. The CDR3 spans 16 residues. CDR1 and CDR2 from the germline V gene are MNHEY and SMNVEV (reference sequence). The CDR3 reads CASSRRLAGGEYEQYF. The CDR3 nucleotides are TGTGCCAGCAGCCGCCGACTAGCGGGAGGAGAATACGAGCAGTACTTC.

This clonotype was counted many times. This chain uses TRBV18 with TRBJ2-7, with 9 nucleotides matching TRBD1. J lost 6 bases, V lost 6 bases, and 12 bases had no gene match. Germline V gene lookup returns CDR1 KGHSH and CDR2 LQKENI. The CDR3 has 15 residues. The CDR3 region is CASSPTGTGSGEQYF. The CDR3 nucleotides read TGTGCCAGCTCGCCAACCGGGACAGGGTCTGGCGAGCAGTACTTC.

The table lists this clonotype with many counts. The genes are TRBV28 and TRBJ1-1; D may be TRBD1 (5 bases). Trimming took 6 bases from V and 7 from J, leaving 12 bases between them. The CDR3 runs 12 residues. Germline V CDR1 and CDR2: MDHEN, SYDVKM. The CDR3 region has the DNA TGTGCCAGCAGGGAGGGGTGGGGTGAAGCTTTCTTT. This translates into CASREGWGEAFF.

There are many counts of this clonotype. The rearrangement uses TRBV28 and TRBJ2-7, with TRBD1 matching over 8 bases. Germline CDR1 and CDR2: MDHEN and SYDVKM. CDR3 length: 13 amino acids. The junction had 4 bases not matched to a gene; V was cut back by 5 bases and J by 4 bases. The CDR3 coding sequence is TGTGCCAGCAGTCGGGGACAGGCTTACGAGCAGTACTTC. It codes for CASSRGQAYEQYF.

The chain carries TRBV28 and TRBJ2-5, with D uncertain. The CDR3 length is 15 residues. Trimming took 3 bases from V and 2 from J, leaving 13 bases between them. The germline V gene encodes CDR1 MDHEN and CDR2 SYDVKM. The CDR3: CASSFFQQLQETQYF. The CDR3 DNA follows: TGTGCCAGCAGTTTCTTCCAGCAGCTACAAGAGACCCAGTACTTC.

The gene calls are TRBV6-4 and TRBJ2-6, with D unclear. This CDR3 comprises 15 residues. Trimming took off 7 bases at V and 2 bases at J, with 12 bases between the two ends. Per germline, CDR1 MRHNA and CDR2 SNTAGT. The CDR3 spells CASTYSPAGANVLTF. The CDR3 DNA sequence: TGTGCCAGCACCTACAGTCCCGCTGGGGCCAACGTCCTGACTTTC.

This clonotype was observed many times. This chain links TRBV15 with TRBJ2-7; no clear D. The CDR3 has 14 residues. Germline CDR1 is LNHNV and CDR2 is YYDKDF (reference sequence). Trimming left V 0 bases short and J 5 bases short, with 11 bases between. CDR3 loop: CATSRDKRPDEQYF. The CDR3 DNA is TGTGCCACCAGCAGAGATAAACGGCCTGACGAGCAGTACTTC.

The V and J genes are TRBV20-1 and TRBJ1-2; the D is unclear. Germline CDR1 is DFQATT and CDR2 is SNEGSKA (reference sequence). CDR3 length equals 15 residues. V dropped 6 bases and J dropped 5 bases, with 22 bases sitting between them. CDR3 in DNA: TGCAGTGCCCCCCCCTTAGACGTATCCGGATATGGCTACACCTTC. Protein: CSAPPLDVSGYGYTF.

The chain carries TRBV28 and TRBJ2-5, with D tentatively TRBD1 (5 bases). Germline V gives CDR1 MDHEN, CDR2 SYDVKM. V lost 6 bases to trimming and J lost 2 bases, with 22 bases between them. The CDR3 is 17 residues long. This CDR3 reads CASSTRRSGSRQETQYF. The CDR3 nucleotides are TGTGCCAGCAGCACCCGTAGGTCAGGGTCGCGGCAAGAGACCCAGTACTTC.

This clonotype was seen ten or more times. The CDR3 reads CASSFFQGSYGYTF. The DNA for the CDR3 is TGTGCCAGCAGTTTCTTTCAGGGGTCCTATGGCTACACCTTC. The chain combines TRBV12-3 or TRBV12-4 with TRBJ1-2; possibly TRBD1 for D (6 bases). This CDR3 region has 14 residues. Trimming left V 3 bases short and J 4 bases short, with 12 bases between.

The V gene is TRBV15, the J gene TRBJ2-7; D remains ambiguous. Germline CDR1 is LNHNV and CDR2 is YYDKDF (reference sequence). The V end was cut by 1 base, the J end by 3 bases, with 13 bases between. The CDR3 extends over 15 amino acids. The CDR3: CATSRGASADYEQYF. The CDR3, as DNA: TGTGCCACCAGCAGAGGGGCCTCAGCAGACTACGAGCAGTACTTC.

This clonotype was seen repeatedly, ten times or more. CDR3 region: CASSELPSGNTIYF. CDR3 DNA: TGTGCCAGCAGTGAATTACCTTCCGGAAACACCATATATTTT. The chain is built from TRBV6-1 and TRBJ1-3, with D unresolved. In germline, CDR1 is MNHNS, CDR2 SASEGT. CDR3 length: 14 amino acids. Trimming pared 2 bases from V and 4 bases from J, leaving 9 bases between.

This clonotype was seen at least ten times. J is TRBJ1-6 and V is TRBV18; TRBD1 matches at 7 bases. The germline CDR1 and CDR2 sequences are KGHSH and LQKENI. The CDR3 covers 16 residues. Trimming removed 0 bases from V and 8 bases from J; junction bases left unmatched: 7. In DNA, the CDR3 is TGTGCCAGCTCACCACCGTCTGGACAGGAGGATTCACCCCTCCACTTT. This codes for CASSPPSGQEDSPLHF. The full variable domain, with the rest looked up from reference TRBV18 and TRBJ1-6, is NAGVMQNPRHLVRRRGQEARLRCSPMKGHSHVYWYRQLPEEGLKFMVYLQKENIIDESGMPKERFSAEFPKEGPSILRIQQVVRGDSAAYFCASSPPSGQEDSPLHFGNGTRLTVT.

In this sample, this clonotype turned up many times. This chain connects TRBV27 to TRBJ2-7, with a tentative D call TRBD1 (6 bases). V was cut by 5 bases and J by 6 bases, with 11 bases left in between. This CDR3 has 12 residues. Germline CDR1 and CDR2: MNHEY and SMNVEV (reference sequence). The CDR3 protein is CASSIPRGEQYF. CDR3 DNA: TGTGCCAGCAGTATCCCCAGGGGCGAGCAGTACTTC.